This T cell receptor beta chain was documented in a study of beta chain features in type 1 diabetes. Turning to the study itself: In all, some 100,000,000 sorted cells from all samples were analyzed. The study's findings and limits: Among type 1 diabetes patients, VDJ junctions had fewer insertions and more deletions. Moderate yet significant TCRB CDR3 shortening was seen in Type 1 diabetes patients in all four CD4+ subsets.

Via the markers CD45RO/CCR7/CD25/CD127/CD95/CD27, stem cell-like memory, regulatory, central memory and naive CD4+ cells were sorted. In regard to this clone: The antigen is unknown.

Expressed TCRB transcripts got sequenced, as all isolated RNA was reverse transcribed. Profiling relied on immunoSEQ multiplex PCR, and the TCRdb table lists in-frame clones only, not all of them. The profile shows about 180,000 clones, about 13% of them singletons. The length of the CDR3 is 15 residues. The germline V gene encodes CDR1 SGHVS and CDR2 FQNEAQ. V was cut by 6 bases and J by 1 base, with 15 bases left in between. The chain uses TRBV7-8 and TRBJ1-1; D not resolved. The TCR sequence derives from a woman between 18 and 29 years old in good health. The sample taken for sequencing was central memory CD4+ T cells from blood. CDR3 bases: TGTGCCAGCAGTTTCACCACATTACGGAACACTGAAGCTTTCTTT. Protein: CASSFTTLRNTEAFF.